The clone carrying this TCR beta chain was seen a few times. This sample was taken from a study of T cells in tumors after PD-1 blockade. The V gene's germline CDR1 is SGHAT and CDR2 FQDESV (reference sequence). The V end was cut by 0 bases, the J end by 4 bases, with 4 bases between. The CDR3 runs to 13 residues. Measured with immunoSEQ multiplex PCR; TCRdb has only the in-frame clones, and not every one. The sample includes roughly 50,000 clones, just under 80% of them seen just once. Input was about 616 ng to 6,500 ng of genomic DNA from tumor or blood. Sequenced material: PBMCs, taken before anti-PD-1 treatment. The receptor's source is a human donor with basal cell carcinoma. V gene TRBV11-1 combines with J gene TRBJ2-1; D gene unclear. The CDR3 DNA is TGTGCCAGCAGCTTAGCGGTATACAATGAGCAGTTCTTC. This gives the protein CASSLAVYNEQFF.